This paragraph reports one TCR beta chain. This specimen belongs to a study of blood T cell repertoires in COVID-19. Turning to the study itself: Samples of COVID-19 (acute and convalescent) were obtained from the United States, Italy and Spain.

The CDR3 has 16 amino acids. Sequenced by immunoSEQ multiplex PCR; TCRdb stores in-frame clones only, minus some. Seen here are roughly 110,000 clones, about 84% observed once, and the top ten hold 13% to 15%. This clonotype was obtained from a woman in her sixties or seventies with acute or convalescent COVID-19. Input material: peripheral blood. The chain joins TRBV21-1 to TRBJ2-7; TRBD2, as called in the table, went unchecked against the DNA. TRBV21-1 is a listed pseudogene. The CDR3 loop reads CASSNSGRAHCYEQYF. In DNA, the CDR3 is TGTGCCAGCAGCAATAGCGGGAGGGCCCATTGTTACGAGCAGTACTTC.